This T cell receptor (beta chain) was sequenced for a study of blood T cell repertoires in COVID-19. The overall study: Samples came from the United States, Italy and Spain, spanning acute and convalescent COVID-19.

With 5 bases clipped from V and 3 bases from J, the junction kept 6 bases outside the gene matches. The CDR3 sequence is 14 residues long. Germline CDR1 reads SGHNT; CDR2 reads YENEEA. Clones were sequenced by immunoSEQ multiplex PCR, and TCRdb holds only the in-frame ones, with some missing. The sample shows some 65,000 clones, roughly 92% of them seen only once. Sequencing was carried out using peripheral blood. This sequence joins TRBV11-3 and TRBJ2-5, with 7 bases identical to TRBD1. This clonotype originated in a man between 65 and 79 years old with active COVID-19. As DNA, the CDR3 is TGTGCCAGCAGCGATCGGACAGGCGAAGAGACCCAGTACTTC. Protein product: CASSDRTGEETQYF. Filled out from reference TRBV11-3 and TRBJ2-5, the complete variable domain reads EAGVVQSPRYKIIEKKQPVAFWCNPISGHNTLYWYLQNLGQGPELLIRYENEEAVDDSQLPKDRFSAERLKGVDSTLKIQPAELGDSAVYLCASSDRTGEETQYFGPGTRLLVL.